Reported below is one T cell receptor (beta chain). The data stem from a study of blood T cell repertoires in COVID-19. Assay used: immunoSEQ multiplex PCR; TCRdb lists only in-frame clones, some missing. Among some 180,000 clones, approximately 80% were seen once, and the ten largest hold roughly 7%. The length of the CDR3 is 16 residues. The V gene's germline CDR1 is MNHEY and CDR2 SVGAGI. Trimming at V came to 4 bases and at J to 0 bases, leaving 6 bases not matched to a gene. The sample consisted of peripheral blood. The source is a human donor in a cohort sampled during active COVID-19. The chain uses TRBV6-5 and TRBJ1-5; 7 bases are shared with TRBD1. CDR3 nucleotides: TGTGCCAGCAGTTTGGGGACAGTGAATAGCAATCAGCCCCAGCATTTT. It is translated as CASSLGTVNSNQPQHF.